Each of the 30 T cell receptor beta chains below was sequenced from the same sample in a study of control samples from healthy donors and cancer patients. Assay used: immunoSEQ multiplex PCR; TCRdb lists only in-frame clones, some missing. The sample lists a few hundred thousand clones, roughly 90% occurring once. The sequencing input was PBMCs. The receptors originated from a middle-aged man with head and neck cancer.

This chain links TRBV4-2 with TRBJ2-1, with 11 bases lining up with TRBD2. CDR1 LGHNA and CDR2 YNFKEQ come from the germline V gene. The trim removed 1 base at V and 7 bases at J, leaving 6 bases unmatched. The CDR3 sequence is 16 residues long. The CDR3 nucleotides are TGTGCCAGCAGCCAAGTAGGGACTAGCGGAACTAATGAGCAGTTCTTC. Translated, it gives CASSQVGTSGTNEQFF.

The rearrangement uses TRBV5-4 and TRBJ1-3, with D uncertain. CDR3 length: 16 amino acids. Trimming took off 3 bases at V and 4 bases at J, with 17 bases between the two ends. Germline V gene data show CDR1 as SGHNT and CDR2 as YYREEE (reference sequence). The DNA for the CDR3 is TGTGCCAGCAGCTCCCTGGGAGCAGCGGCGGGAAACACCATATATTTT. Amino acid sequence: CASSSLGAAAGNTIYF. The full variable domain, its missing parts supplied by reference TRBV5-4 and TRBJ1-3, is ETGVTQSPTHLIKTRGQQVTLRCSSQSGHNTVSWYQQALGQGPQFIFQYYREEENGRGNFPPRFSGLQFPNYSSELNVNALELDDSALYLCASSSLGAAAGNTIYFGEGSWLTVV.

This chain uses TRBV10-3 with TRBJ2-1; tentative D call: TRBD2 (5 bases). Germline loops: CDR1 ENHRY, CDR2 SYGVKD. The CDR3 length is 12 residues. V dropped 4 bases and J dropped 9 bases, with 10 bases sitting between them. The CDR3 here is CAISGRGSEQFF. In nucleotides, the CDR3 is TGTGCCATCAGTGGCCGAGGGTCTGAGCAGTTCTTC.

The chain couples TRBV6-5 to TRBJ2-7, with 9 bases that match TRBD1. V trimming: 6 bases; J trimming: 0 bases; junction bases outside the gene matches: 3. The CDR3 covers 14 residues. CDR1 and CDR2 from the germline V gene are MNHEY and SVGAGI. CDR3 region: CASRRTGASYEQYF. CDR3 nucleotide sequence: TGTGCCAGCAGGCGGACAGGGGCCTCCTACGAGCAGTACTTC.

The CDR3 region is CASSEREGRMNFREQYF. DNA of the CDR3: TGCGCCAGCAGCGAACGGGAGGGCCGAATGAACTTTCGCGAGCAGTACTTC. The chain recombines TRBV10-2 with TRBJ2-7, with 8 bases that match TRBD2. After removal of 6 bases from V and 6 bases from J, the junction contained 19 bases not matched to a gene. The CDR3 runs to 17 residues. In germline, CDR1 is WSHSY, CDR2 SAAADI.

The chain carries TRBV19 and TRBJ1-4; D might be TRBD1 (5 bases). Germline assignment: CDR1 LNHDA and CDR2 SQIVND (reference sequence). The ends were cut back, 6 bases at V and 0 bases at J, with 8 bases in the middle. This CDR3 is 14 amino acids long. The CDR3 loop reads CASSPTATNEKLFF. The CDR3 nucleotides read TGTGCCAGTAGCCCGACAGCAACTAATGAAAAACTGTTTTTT.

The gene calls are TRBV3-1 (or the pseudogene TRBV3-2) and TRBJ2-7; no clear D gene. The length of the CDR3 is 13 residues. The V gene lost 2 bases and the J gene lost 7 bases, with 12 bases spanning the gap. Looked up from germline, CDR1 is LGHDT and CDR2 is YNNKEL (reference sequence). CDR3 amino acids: CASSQRFQEEQYF. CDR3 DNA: TGTGCCAGCAGCCAAAGATTCCAAGAGGAGCAGTACTTC.

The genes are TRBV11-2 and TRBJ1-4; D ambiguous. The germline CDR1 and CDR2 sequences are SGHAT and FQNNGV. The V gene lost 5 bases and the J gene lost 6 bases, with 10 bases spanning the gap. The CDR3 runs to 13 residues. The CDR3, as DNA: TGTGCCAGCAGCGCGGATCTGGATGAAAAACTGTTTTTT. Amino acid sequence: CASSADLDEKLFF.

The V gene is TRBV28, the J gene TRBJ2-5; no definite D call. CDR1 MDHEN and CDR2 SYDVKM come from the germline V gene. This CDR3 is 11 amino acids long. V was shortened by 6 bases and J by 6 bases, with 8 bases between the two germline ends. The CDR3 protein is CASSRYQTQYF. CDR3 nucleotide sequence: TGTGCCAGCAGCCGATACCAGACCCAGTACTTC.

The CDR3 here is CASSLQGGGGSPLHF. In DNA, the CDR3 is TGTGCCAGCAGCCTCCAAGGGGGCGGGGGCTCACCCCTCCACTTT. The J gene is TRBJ1-6, the V gene TRBV7-9; TRBD1 aligns across 7 bases. CDR3 length: 15 amino acids. V was clipped by 5 bases and J by 10 bases; unmatched bases: 11. Germline loops: CDR1 SEHNR, CDR2 FQNEAQ (reference sequence).

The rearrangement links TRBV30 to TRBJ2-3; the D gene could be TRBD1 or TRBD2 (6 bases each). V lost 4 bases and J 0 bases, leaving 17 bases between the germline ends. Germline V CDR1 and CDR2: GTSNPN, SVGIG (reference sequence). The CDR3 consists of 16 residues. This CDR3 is CAWNSKGGGSTDTQYF. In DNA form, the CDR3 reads TGTGCCTGGAACTCCAAAGGGGGAGGAAGCACAGATACGCAGTATTTT.

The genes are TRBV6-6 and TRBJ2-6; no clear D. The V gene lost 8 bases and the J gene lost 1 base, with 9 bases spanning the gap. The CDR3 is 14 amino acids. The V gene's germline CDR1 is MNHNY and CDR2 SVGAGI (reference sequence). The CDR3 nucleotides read TGTGCCAGCTCCCGCTTATCTGGGGCCAACGTCCTGACTTTC. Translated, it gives CASSRLSGANVLTF.

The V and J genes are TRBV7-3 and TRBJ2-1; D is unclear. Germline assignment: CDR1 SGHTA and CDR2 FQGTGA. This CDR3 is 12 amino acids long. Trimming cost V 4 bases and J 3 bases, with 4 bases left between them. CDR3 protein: CASSSNYNEQFF. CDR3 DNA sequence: TGTGCCAGCAGCTCAAACTACAATGAGCAGTTCTTC.

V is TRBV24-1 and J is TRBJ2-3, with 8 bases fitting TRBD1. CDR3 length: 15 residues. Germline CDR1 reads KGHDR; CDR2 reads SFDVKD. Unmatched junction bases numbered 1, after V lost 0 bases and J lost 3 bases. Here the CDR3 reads CATSDLQGATDTQYF. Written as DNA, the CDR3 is TGTGCCACCAGTGATTTGCAGGGGGCAACAGATACGCAGTATTTT.

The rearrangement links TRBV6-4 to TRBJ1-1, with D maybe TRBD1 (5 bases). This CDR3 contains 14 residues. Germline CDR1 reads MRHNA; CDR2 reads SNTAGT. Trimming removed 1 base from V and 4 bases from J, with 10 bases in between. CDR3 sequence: CASSDLTVGTEAFF. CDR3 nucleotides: TGTGCCAGCAGTGACTTGACAGTTGGCACTGAAGCTTTCTTT.

The CDR3 region has the DNA TGTGCCAGCAGCCCGACAGGGGGTTATCAGCCCCAGCATTTT. Protein: CASSPTGGYQPQHF. J is TRBJ1-5 and V is TRBV6-5; 9 bases agree with TRBD1. V gave up 6 bases and J gave up 5 bases; unmatched junction bases: 5. The CDR3 is 14 amino acids. Per germline, CDR1 MNHEY and CDR2 SVGAGI.

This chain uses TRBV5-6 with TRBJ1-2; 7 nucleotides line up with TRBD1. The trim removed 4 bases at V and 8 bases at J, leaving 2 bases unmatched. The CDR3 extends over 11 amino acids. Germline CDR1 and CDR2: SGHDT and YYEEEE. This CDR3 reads CASSLRGGYTF. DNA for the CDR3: TGTGCCAGCAGCCTCAGGGGGGGCTACACCTTC.

The CDR3 here is CASSGARVGAADEQFF. The DNA of the CDR3 is TGTGCCAGCAGCGGGGCTCGAGTTGGGGCCGCCGATGAGCAGTTCTTC. The chain combines TRBV9 with TRBJ2-1, with D perhaps TRBD1 (5 bases). Trimming took off 3 bases at V and 8 bases at J, with 21 bases between the two ends. CDR1 and CDR2 (germline): SGDLS, YYNGEE. The CDR3 sequence is 16 residues long.

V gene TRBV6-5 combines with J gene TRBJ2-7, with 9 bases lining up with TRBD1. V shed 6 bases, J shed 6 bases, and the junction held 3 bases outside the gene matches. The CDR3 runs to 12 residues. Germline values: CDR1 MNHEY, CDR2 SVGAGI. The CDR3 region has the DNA TGTGCCAGCAGGGGGACAGGGTTCGAGCAGTACTTC. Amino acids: CASRGTGFEQYF.

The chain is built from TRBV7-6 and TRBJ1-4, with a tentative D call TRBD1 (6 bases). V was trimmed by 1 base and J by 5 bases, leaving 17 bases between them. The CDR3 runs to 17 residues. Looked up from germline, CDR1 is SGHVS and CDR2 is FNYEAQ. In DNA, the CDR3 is TGTGCCAGCAGCTTAGGACATAGGGGAGGGGGGAATGAAAAACTGTTTTTT. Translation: CASSLGHRGGGNEKLFF.

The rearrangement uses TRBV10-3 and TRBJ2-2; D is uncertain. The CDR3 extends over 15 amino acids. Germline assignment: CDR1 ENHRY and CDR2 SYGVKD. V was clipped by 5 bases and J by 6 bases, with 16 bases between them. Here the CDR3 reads CAISTASPPAGELFF. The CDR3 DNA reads TGTGCCATCAGTACAGCTTCTCCCCCCGCCGGGGAGCTGTTTTTT.

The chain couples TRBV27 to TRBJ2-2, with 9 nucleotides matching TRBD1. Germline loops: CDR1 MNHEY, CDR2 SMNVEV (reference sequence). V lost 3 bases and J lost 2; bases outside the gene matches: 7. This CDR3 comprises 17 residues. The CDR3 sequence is CASSFFTGGPNTGELFF. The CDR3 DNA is TGTGCCAGCAGTTTCTTCACAGGGGGCCCCAACACCGGGGAGCTGTTTTTT.

The CDR3 region is CASDYRASGDTQYF. The CDR3 DNA sequence: TGCGCCAGCGACTATCGGGCTAGCGGAGATACGCAGTATTTT. This rearrangement joins TRBV5-1 to TRBJ2-3; 7 bases are shared with TRBD2. V dropped 7 bases and J dropped 5; count of bases not matched to a gene: 10. Germline V gene sequence: CDR1 SGHRS, CDR2 YFSETQ. The CDR3 loop spans 14 amino acids.

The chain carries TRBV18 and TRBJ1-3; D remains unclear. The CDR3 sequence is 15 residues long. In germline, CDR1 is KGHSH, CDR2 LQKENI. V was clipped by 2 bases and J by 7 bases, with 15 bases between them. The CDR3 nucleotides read TGTGCCAGCTCACCATCAGGAGGGAGTCGGAACACCATATATTTT. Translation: CASSPSGGSRNTIYF.

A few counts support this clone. For the CDR3, the DNA is TGCGCCAGCAGTGAGTCGAGCCCCGGACGTCCGGGCAATCAGCCCCAGCATTTT. It encodes CASSESSPGRPGNQPQHF. The chain has TRBV10-2 and TRBJ1-5; the D is unclear. Germline V CDR1 and CDR2: WSHSY, SAAADI. Trimming left V 0 bases short and J 2 bases short, with 17 bases between. The CDR3 runs 18 residues.

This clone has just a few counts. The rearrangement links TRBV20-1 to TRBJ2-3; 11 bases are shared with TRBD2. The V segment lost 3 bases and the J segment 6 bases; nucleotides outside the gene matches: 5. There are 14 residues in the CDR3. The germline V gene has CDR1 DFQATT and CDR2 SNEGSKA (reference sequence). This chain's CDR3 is CSASPSGRKDTQYF. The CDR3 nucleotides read TGCAGTGCTAGTCCTAGCGGGAGGAAGGATACGCAGTATTTT.

DNA for the CDR3: TGTGCCAGCAGCCTCGCCGACAGGGGGCCGTTCTTC. This translates into CASSLADRGPFF. The chain has TRBV7-9 and TRBJ2-1; 10 bases align to TRBD1. Germline V gives CDR1 SEHNR, CDR2 FQNEAQ (reference sequence). Losses at the gene ends were 5 bases for V and 15 bases for J; bases not matched to a gene: 7. CDR3 length: 12 residues.

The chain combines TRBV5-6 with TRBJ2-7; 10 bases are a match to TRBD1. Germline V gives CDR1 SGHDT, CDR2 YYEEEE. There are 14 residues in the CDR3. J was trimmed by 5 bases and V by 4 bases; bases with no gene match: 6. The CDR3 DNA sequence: TGTGCCAGCAGCCAAGGGACAGGGGTCGACGAGCAGTACTTC. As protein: CASSQGTGVDEQYF.

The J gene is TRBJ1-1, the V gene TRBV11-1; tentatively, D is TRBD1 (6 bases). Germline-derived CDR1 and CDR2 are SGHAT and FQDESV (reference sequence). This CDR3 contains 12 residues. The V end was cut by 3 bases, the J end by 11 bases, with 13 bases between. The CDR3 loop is CASSFRQAAAFF. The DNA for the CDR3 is TGTGCCAGCAGCTTCCGACAGGCGGCGGCTTTCTTT.

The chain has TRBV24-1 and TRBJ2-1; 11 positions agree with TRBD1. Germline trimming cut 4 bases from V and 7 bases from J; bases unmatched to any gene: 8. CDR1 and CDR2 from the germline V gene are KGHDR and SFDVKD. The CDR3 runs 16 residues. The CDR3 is CATSDSPGTGGNEQFF. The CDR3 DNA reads TGTGCCACCAGTGACTCCCCCGGGACAGGGGGGAATGAGCAGTTCTTC.